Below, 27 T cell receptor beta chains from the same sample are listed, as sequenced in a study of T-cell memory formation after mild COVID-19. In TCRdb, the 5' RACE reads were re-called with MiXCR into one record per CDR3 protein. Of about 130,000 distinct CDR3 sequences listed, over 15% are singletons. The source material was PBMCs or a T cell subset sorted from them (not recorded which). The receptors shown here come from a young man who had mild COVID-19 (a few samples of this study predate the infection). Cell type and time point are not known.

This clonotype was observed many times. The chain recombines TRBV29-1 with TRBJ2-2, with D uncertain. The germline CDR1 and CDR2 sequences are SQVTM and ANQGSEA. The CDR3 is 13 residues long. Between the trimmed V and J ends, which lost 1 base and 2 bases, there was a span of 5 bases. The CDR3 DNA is TGCAGCGTTGAAGCGGCCAACACCGGGGAGCTGTTTTTT. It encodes CSVEAANTGELFF.

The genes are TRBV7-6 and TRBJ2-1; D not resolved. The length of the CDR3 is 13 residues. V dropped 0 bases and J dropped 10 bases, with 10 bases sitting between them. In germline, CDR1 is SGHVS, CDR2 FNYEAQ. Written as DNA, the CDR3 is TGTGCCAGCAGCTTAGCCTTCCCTCAGGAGCAGTTCTTC. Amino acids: CASSLAFPQEQFF.

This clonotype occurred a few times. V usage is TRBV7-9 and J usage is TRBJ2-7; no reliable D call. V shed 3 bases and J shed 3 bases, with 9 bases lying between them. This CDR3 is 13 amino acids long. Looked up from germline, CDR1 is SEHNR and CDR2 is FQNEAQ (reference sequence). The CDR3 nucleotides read TGTGCCAGCAGCTTTCCGGCCCACTACGAGCAGTACTTC. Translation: CASSFPAHYEQYF. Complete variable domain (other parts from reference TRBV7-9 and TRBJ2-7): DTGVSQNPRHKITKRGQNVTFRCDPISEHNRLYWYRQTLGQGPEFLTYFQNEAQLEKSRLLSDRFSAERPKGSFSTLEIQRTEQGDSAMYLCASSFPAHYEQYFGPGTRLTVT.

The CDR3 is CATTAQNSGNTIYF. CDR3 DNA sequence: TGTGCCACGACAGCCCAGAACTCTGGAAACACCATATATTTT. The chain carries TRBV6-5 and TRBJ1-3; tentative D call: TRBD1 (5 bases). V lost 10 bases and J lost 0, with 13 bases in between. The CDR3 consists of 14 residues. CDR1 and CDR2 from the germline V gene are MNHEY and SVGAGI.

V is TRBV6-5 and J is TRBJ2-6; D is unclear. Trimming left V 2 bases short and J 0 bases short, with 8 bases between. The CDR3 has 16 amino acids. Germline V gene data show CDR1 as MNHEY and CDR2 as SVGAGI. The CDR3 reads CASSYVDGSGANVLTF. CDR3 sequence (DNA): TGTGCCAGCAGTTACGTCGACGGCTCTGGGGCCAACGTCCTGACTTTC.

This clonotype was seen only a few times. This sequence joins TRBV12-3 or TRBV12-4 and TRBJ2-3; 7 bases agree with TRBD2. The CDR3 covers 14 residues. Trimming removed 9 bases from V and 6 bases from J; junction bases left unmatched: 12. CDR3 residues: CASIYGGLGDTQYF. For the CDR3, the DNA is TGTGCCAGTATCTACGGGGGGTTAGGGGATACGCAGTATTTT.

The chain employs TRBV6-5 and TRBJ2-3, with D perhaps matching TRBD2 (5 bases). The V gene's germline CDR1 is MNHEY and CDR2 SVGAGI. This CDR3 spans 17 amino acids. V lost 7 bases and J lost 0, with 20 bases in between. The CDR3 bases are TGTGCCAGCATACCCTCCGGGCGGGTTCCTAGCACAGATACGCAGTATTTT. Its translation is CASIPSGRVPSTDTQYF.

CDR3 loop: CASSLASSYEQYF. The DNA of the CDR3 is TGCGCCAGCAGCTTGGCAAGCTCCTACGAGCAGTACTTC. This chain joins TRBV5-1 and TRBJ2-7; unclear D gene. The V end was cut by 0 bases, the J end by 0 bases, with 4 bases between. CDR1 SGHRS and CDR2 YFSETQ come from the germline V gene. This CDR3 contains 13 residues.

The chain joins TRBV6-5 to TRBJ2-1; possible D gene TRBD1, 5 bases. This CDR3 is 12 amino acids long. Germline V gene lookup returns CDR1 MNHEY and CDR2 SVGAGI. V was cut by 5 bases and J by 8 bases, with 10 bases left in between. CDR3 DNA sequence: TGTGCCAGCAGTAATCAGGGCGATGAGCAGTTCTTC. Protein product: CASSNQGDEQFF.

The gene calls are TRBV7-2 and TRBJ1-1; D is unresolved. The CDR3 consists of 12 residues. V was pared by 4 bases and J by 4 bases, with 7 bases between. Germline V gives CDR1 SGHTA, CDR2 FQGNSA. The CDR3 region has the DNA TGTGCCAGCAGCTCTGCCGTCACTGAAGCTTTCTTT. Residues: CASSSAVTEAFF.

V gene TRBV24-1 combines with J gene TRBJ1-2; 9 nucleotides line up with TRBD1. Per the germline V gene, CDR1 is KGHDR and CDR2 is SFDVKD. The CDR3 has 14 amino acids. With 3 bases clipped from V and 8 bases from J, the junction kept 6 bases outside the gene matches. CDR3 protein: CATSDLGTGSGYTF. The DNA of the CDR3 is TGTGCCACCAGTGATCTTGGGACAGGGAGCGGCTACACCTTC.

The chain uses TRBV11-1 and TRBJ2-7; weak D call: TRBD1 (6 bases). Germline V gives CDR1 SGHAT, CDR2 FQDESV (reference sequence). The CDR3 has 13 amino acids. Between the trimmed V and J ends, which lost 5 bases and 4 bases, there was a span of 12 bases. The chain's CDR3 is CASSDRTVYEQYF. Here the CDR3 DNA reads TGTGCCAGCAGCGACCGGACAGTTTACGAGCAGTACTTC.

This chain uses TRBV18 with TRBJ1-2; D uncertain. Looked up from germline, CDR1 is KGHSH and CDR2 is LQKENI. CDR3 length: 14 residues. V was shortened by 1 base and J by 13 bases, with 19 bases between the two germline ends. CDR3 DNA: TGTGCCAGCTCACCACGAGGTCCTATGGCTACACCCACCTTC. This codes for CASSPRGPMATPTF. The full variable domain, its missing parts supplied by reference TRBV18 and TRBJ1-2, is NAGVMQNPRHLVRRRGQEARLRCSPMKGHSHVYWYRQLPEEGLKFMVYLQKENIIDESGMPKERFSAEFPKEGPSILRIQQVVRGDSAAYFCASSPRGPMATPTFGSGTRLTVV.

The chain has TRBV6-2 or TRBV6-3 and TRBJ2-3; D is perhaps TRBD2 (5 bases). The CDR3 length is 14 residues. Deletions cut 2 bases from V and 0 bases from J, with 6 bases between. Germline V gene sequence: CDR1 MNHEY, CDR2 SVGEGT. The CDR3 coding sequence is TGTGCCAGCAGTTACGGAGGAAGCACAGATACGCAGTATTTT. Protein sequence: CASSYGGSTDTQYF.

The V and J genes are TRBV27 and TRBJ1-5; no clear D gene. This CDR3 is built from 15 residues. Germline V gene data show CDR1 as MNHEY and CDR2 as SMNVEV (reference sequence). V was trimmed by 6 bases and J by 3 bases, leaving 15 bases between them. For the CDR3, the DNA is TGTGCCAGCAGCTCTGGAACGGTAACCAATCAGCCCCAGCATTTT. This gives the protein CASSSGTVTNQPQHF.

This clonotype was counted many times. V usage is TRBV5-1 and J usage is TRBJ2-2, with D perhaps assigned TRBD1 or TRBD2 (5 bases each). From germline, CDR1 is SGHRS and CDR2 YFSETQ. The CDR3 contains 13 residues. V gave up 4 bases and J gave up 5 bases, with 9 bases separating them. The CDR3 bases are TGCGCCAGCAGCCTGGGACGGACCGGGGAGCTGTTTTTT. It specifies CASSLGRTGELFF. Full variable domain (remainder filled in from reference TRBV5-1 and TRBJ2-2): KAGVTQTPRYLIKTRGQQVTLSCSPISGHRSVSWYQQTPGQGLQFLFEYFSETQRNKGNFPGRFSGRQFSNSRSEMNVSTLELGDSALYLCASSLGRTGELFFGEGSRLTVL.

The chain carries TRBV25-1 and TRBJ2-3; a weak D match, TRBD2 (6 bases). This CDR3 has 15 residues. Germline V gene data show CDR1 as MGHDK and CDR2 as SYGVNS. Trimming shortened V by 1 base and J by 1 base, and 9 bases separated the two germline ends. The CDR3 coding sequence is TGTGCCAGCAGTGAATTAGCGGTGGGCACAGATACGCAGTATTTT. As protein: CASSELAVGTDTQYF.

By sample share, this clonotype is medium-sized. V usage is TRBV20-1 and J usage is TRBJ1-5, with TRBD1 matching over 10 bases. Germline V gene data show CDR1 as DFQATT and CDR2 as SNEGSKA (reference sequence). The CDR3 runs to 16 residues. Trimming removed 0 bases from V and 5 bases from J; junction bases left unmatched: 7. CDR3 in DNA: TGCAGTGCTAGAGATCGGACAGGGGGAGGGCATCAGCCCCAGCATTTT. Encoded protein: CSARDRTGGGHQPQHF.

The CDR3 DNA reads TGTGCCAGCAGTGAAGTAGGGACAGGATTCAACACCGGGGAGCTGTTTTTT. This gives the protein CASSEVGTGFNTGELFF. V and J are TRBV6-5 and TRBJ2-2, with 8 bases identical to TRBD1. V gave up 5 bases and J gave up 2 bases; unmatched junction bases: 10. Germline V CDR1 and CDR2: MNHEY, SVGAGI. This CDR3 has 17 amino acids.

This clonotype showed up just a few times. Written as DNA, the CDR3 is TGCAGCGTTGAGGAGTACGGGGACACTGAAGCTTTCTTT. The encoded protein is CSVEEYGDTEAFF. V and J are TRBV29-1 and TRBJ1-1; D is unresolved. CDR1 is SQVTM, CDR2 ANQGSEA, per germline. The CDR3 loop spans 13 amino acids. The V end was cut by 3 bases, the J end by 3 bases, with 11 bases between.

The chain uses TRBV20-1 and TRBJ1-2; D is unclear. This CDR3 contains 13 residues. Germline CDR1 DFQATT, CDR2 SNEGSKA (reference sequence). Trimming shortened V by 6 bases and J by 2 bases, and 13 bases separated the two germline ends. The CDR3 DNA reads TGCAGTGCCGTCCGAGACCTGAACTATGGCTACACCTTC. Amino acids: CSAVRDLNYGYTF.

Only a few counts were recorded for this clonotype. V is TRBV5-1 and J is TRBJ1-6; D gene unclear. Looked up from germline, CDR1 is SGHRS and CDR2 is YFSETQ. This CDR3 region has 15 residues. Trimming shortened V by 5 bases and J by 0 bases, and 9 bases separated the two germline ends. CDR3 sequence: CASSTISSYNSPLHF. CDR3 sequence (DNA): TGCGCCAGCAGTACTATCAGCTCCTATAATTCACCCCTCCACTTT. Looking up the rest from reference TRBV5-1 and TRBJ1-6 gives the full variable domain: KAGVTQTPRYLIKTRGQQVTLSCSPISGHRSVSWYQQTPGQGLQFLFEYFSETQRNKGNFPGRFSGRQFSNSRSEMNVSTLELGDSALYLCASSTISSYNSPLHFGNGTRLTVT.

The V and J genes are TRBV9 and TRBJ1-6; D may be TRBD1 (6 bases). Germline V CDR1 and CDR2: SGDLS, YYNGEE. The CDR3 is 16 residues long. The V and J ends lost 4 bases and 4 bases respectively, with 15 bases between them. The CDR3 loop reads CASSQSGGGYNSPLHF. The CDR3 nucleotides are TGTGCCAGCAGCCAGTCGGGGGGCGGTTATAATTCACCCCTCCACTTT.

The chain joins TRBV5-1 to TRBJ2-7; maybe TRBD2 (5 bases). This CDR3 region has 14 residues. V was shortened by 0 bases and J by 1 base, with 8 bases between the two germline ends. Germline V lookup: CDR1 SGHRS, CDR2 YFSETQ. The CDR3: CASSLVPGSYEQYV. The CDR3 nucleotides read TGCGCCAGCAGCTTGGTCCCGGGGTCCTACGAGCAGTACGTC.

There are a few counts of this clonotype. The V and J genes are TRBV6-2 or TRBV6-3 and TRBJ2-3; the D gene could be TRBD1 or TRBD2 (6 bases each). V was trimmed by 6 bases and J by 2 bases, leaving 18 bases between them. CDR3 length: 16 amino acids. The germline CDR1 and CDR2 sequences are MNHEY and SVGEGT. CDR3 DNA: TGTGCCAGCAGCTCCCCCGTGGGGGGCTTCACAGATACGCAGTATTTT. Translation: CASSSPVGGFTDTQYF.

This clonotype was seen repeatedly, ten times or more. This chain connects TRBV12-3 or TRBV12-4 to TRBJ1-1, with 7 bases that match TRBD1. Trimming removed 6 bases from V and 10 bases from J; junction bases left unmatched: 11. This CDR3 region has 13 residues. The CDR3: CASRGTTGVIAFF. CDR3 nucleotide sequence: TGTGCCAGCAGGGGGACCACAGGGGTGATAGCTTTCTTT.

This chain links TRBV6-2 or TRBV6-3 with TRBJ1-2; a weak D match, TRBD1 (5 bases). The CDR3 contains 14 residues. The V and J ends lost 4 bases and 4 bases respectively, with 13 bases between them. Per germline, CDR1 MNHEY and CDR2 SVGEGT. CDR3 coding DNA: TGTGCCAGCAGTTTCGCAGGGTTTGGCTATGGCTACACCTTC. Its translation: CASSFAGFGYGYTF.